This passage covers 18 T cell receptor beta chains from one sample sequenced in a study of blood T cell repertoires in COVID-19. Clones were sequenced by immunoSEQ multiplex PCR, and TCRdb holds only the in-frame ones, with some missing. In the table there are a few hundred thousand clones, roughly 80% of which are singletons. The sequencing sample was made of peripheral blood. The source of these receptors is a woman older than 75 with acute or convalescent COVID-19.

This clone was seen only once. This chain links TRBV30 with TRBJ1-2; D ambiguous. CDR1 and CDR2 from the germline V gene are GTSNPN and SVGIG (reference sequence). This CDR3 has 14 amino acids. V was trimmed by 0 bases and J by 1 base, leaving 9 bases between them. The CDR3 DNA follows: TGTGCCTGGAGTGTCGACATTCTTAACTATGGCTACACCTTC. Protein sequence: CAWSVDILNYGYTF.

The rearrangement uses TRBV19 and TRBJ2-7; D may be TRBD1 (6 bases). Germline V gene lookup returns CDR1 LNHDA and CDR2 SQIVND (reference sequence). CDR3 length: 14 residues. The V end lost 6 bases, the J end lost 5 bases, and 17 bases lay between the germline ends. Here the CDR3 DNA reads TGTGCCAGTAGGGGGGCAGGGATCCTCCACGAGCAGTACTTC. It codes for CASRGAGILHEQYF.

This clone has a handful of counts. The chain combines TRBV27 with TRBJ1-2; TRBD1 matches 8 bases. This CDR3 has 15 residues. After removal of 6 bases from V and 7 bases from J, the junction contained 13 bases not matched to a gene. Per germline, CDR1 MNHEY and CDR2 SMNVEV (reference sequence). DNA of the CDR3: TGTGCCAGCAGGTCCACCCCCGGGACAGGAGGTGGCTACACCTTC. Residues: CASRSTPGTGGGYTF.

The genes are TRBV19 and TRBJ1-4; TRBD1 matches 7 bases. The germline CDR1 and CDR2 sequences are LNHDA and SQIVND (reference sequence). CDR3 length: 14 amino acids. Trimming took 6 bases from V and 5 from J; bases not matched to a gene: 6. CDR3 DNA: TGTGCCAGTAGCCTCGGGACAGTAAATGAAAAACTGTTTTTT. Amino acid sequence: CASSLGTVNEKLFF.

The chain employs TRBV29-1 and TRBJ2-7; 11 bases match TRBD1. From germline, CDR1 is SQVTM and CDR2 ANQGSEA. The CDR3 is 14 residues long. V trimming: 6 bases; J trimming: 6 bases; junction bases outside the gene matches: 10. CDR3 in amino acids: CSVATPGTGGEQYF. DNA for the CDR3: TGCAGCGTCGCTACTCCCGGGACAGGGGGCGAGCAGTACTTC.

CDR3 residues: CAISDGTAEAFF. For the CDR3, the DNA is TGTGCCATCAGTGATGGTACAGCCGAAGCTTTCTTT. The gene calls are TRBV10-3 and TRBJ1-1; D is ambiguous. There are 12 residues in the CDR3. Germline CDR1 and CDR2: ENHRY and SYGVKD. V lost 3 bases to trimming and J lost 8 bases, with 10 bases between them.

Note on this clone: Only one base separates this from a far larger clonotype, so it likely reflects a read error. This CDR3 is CASSSGQNTGELFF. The CDR3 DNA reads TGTGCCAGCAGTTCCGGACAGAACACCGGGGAGCTGTTTTTT. J is TRBJ2-2 and V is TRBV6-5, with D maybe TRBD1 (5 bases). V was shortened by 4 bases and J by 1 base, with 7 bases between the two germline ends. Germline loops: CDR1 MNHEY, CDR2 SVGAGI. This CDR3 spans 14 amino acids.

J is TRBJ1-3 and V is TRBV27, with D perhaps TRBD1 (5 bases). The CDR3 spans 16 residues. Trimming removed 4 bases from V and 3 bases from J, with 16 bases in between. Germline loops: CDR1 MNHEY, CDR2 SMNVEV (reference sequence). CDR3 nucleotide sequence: TGTGCCAGCAGTTCAGGTGGGGGGATCCGTGGAAACACCATATATTTT. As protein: CASSSGGGIRGNTIYF.

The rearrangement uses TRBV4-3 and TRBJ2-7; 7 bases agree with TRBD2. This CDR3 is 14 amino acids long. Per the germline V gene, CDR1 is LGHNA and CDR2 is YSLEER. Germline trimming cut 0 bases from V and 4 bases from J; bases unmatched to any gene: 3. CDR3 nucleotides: TGCGCCAGCAGCCAAGATCTGGGGGGGTACGAGCAGTACTTC. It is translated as CASSQDLGGYEQYF.

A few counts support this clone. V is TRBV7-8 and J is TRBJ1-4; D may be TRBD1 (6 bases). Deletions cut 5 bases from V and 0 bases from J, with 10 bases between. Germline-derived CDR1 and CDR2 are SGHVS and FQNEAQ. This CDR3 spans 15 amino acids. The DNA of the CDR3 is TGTGCCAGCAGCCTACGGACAGCAACTAATGAAAAACTGTTTTTT. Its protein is CASSLRTATNEKLFF.

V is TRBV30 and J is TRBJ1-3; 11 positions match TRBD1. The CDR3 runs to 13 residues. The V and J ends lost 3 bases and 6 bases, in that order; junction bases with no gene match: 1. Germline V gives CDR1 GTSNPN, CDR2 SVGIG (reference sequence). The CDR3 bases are TGTGCCTGGAGGGACAGGGGGCAAAACACCATATATTTT. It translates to CAWRDRGQNTIYF.

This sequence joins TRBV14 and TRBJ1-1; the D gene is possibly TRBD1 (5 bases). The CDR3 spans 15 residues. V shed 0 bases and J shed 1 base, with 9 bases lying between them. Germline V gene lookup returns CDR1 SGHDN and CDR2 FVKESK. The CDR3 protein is CASSQEWGRNTEAFF. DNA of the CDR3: TGTGCCAGCAGCCAAGAATGGGGCCGGAACACTGAAGCTTTCTTT.

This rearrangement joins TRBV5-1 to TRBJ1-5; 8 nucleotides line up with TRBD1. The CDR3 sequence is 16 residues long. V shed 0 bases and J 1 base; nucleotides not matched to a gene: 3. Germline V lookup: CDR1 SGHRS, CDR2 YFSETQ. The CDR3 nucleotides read TGCGCCAGCAGCTTGGCGGACAGGGAAAGCAATCAGCCCCAGCATTTT. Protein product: CASSLADRESNQPQHF.

The chain's CDR3 is CASSQGLAGETQYF. CDR3 in DNA: TGTGCCAGCAGTCAGGGACTAGCGGGGGAGACCCAGTACTTC. The V and J genes are TRBV6-5 and TRBJ2-5, with TRBD2 matching 13 bases. The V and J ends lost 5 bases and 5 bases, in that order; junction bases with no gene match: 2. Germline values: CDR1 MNHEY, CDR2 SVGAGI. This CDR3 spans 14 amino acids.

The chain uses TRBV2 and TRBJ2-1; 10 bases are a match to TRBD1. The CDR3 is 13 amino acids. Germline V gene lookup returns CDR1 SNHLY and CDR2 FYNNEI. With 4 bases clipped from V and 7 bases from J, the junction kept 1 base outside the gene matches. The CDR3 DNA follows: TGTGCCAGCAGTGGGGACAGGGGAAATGAGCAGTTCTTC. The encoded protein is CASSGDRGNEQFF.

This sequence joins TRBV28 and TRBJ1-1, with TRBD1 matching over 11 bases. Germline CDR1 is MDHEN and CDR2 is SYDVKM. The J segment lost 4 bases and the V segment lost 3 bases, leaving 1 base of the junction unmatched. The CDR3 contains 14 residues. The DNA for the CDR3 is TGTGCCAGCAGTTTGGGACAGGGGGGCACTGAAGCTTTCTTT. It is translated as CASSLGQGGTEAFF.

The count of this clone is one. CDR3 residues: CASLRVMGNQPQHF. In nucleotides, the CDR3 is TGTGCCAGTCTCAGGGTGATGGGGAATCAGCCCCAGCATTTT. This chain uses TRBV6-5 with TRBJ1-5; possibly TRBD1 for D (5 bases). Germline V CDR1 and CDR2: MNHEY, SVGAGI. CDR3 length equals 14 residues. V lost 9 bases to trimming and J lost 4 bases, with 16 bases between them.

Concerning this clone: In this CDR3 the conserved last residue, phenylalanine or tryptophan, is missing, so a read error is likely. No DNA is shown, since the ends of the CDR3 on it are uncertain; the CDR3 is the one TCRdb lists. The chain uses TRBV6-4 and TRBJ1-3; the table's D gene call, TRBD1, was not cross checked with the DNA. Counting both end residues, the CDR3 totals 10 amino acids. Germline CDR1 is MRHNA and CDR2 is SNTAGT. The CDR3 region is CASKRQPQFG.